This is a list of T cell receptor beta chains from one sample in a study of blood T cells in healthy people across ages. Via MiXCR, TCRdb re-called the 5' RACE reads, giving one row per CDR3 protein. This sample carries over 600,000 distinct CDR3 sequences, roughly 43% of them seen once, and the ten largest clones take about 30%. Sequencing was carried out using blood. Every receptor here comes from a man older than 75 in good health. Both conserved end residues are part of each CDR3. D genes are given only for firm matches. Size is stated for part of the rows, as once, few or many counts, or as a class when the clone is expanded.

size	V	length	J	D	CDR3	DNA
.	TRBV5-1	12	TRBJ1-6	TRBD1	CAPGQYNSPLHF	TGCGCACCGGGACAGTATAATTCACCCCTCCACTTT
.	TRBV30	15	TRBJ2-1	TRBD1	CAWSVRGQGYNEQFF	TGTGCCTGGAGTGTACGGGGACAGGGCTACAATGAGCAGTTCTTC
.	TRBV20-1	12	TRBJ2-1	.	CSARTAGLEQFF	TGCAGTGCCAGAACGGCAGGCCTGGAGCAGTTCTTC
few	TRBV28	13	TRBJ2-5	.	CASNKDRRETQYF	TGTGCCAGCAACAAGGACAGACGGGAGACCCAGTACTTC
.	TRBV6-6	15	TRBJ2-5	TRBD2	CASYDGGRGSETQYF	TGTGCCAGCTATGATGGCGGGAGGGGCTCAGAGACCCAGTACTTC
.	TRBV7-2	15	TRBJ2-3	.	CASSPRAGSTDTQYF	TGTGCCAGCAGCCCAAGGGCGGGGAGCACAGATACGCAGTATTTT
.	TRBV5-1	16	TRBJ2-3	TRBD1	CASSPGQRSSTDTQYF	TGCGCCAGCAGCCCGGGACAGCGCTCTAGCACAGATACGCAGTATTTT
.	TRBV11-3	14	TRBJ1-6	.	CASSSAPSNSSLHF	TGTGCCAGCAGCTCGGCCCCTTCGAATTCATCCCTCCACTTT
many	TRBV30	13	TRBJ1-2	.	CAWRATGSGGYTF	TGTGCCTGGAGGGCAACAGGGTCAGGTGGCTACACCTTC
.	TRBV18	14	TRBJ1-2	.	CASSPPSGGAGYTF	TGTGCCAGCTCACCACCTTCGGGGGGCGCTGGCTACACCTTC
.	TRBV6-2/TRBV6-3	16	TRBJ2-3	TRBD2	CASRKGLATNTDTQYF	TGTGCCAGCAGAAAGGGACTAGCGACCAACACAGATACGCAGTATTTT
.	TRBV20-1	11	TRBJ2-7	.	CSTQQGYEQYF	TGCAGTACTCAACAGGGCTACGAGCAGTACTTC
.	TRBV5-1	15	TRBJ1-2	TRBD1	CAGSWGGQGLDGYTF	TGCGCCGGCAGCTGGGGTGGACAGGGCTTGGATGGCTACACCTTC
.	TRBV14	15	TRBJ1-2	.	CASSQVQGLGYGYTF	TGTGCCAGCAGCCAAGTTCAGGGTTTGGGCTATGGCTACACCTTC
many	TRBV20-1	12	TRBJ2-7	TRBD1	CSTRTGGREQYF	TGCAGCACCAGGACAGGGGGCCGCGAGCAGTACTTC
.	TRBV20-1	17	TRBJ2-1	TRBD2	CSARGSGLAGGYNELFF	TGCAGTGCTAGGGGCTCCGGACTAGCGGGAGGCTACAATGAGCTGTTCTTC
few	TRBV9	15	TRBJ2-1	.	CASSVTGSFYNEQFF	TGTGCCAGCAGTGTAACTGGGTCATTTTACAATGAGCAGTTCTTC
many	TRBV6-6	17	TRBJ2-5	.	CASSTVKGVFNSMTQYF	TGTGCCAGCAGTACAGTAAAGGGGGTTTTTAACAGTATGACCCAGTACTTC
few	TRBV7-2	18	TRBJ2-7	TRBD2	CASSLAGGRLAGAYEQYF	TGTGCCAGCAGCTTAGCGGGAGGTCGACTAGCGGGCGCCTACGAGCAGTACTTC
.	TRBV4-3	18	TRBJ2-1	TRBD2	CASSQVHLAGVNDNEQFF	TGCGCCAGCAGCCAAGTCCATCTAGCGGGAGTAAACGACAATGAGCAGTTCTTC
.	TRBV29-1	14	TRBJ1-5	TRBD1	CSVGGTEGNQPQHF	TGCAGCGTTGGAGGGACAGAGGGCAATCAGCCCCAGCATTTT
many	TRBV12-3/TRBV12-4	13	TRBJ2-3	.	CASSRLRADTQYF	TGTGCCAGCAGCCGGCTTAGGGCGGATACGCAGTATTTT
.	TRBV21-1	14	TRBJ2-5	.	CASWADHLVETQYF	TGTGCCAGCTGGGCAGACCACCTTGTGGAGACCCAGTACTTC
.	TRBV2	14	TRBJ1-6	.	CASSGRANNSPLHF	TGTGCCAGCAGCGGACGGGCAAATAATTCACCCCTCCACTTT
few	TRBV3-1	14	TRBJ2-7	TRBD1	CASSQGRQGREQYF	TGTGCCAGCAGCCAAGGGAGACAGGGTCGCGAGCAGTACTTC
.	TRBV6-6	13	TRBJ2-5	.	CASSVRQRETQYF	TGTGCCAGCAGTGTTAGGCAGAGGGAGACCCAGTACTTC